The entry below describes one TCR beta chain. The data were obtained in a study of blood T cells in healthy people across ages. Through a sample-barcoded 5' primer and a J-beta primer mix, a second PCR was run for roughly 7 to 11 cycles. Paired-end reads containing CDR3 totaled no fewer than 3 million for each sample. One entry per CDR3 protein results from TCRdb running MiXCR on the 5' RACE reads. The sample carries 1.5 million to 2 million distinct CDR3 sequences, roughly two fifths recorded once. This CDR3 comprises 13 residues. V dropped 3 bases and J dropped 6 bases, with 11 bases sitting between them. Germline V lookup: CDR1 MNHEY, CDR2 SMNVEV (reference sequence).

The sample taken for sequencing was blood. The chain is built from TRBV27 and TRBJ1-1; D is perhaps TRBD1 (5 bases). This receptor was obtained from a human donor in good health. CDR3 protein: CASSLIWGSEAFF. The CDR3 nucleotides read TGTGCCAGCAGTTTGATATGGGGGTCTGAAGCTTTCTTT.